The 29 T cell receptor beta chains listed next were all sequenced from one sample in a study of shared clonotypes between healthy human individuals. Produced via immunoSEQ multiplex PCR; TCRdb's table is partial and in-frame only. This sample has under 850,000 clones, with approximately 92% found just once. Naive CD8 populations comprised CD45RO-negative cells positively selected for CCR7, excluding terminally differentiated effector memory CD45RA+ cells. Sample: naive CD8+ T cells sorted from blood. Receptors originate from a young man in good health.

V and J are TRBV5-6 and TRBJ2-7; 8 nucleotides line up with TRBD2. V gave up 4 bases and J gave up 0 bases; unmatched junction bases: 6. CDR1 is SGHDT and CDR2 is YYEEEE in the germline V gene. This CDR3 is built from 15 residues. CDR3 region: CASSHPSGSSYEQYF. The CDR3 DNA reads TGTGCCAGCAGCCACCCAAGCGGGAGCTCCTACGAGCAGTACTTC.

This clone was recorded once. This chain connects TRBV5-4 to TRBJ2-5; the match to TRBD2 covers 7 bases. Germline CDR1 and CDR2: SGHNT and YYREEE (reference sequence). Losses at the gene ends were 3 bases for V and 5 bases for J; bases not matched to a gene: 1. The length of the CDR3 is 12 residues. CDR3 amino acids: CASSWGGETQYF. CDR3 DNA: TGTGCCAGCAGCTGGGGAGGGGAGACCCAGTACTTC.

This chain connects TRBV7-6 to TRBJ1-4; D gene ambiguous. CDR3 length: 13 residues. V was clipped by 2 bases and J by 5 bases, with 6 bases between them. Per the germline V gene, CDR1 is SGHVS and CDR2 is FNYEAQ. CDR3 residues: CASSLQLNEKLFF. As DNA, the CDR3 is TGTGCCAGCAGCTTACAGTTAAATGAAAAACTGTTTTTT.

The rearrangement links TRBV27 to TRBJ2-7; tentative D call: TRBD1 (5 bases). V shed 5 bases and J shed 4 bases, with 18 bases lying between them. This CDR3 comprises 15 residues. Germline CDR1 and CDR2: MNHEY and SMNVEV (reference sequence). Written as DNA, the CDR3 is TGTGCCAGCAGTCGCACGGAAGGGGTTCTGTACGAGCAGTACTTC. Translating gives CASSRTEGVLYEQYF.

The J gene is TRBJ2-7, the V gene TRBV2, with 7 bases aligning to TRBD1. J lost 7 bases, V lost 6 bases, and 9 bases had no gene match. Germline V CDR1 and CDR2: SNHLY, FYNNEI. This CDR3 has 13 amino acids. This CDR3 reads CASSEYRGREQYF. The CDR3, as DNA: TGTGCCAGCAGCGAATACAGGGGACGAGAGCAGTACTTC.

CDR3 sequence reads: CASSFQREVYTGELFF. CDR3 DNA sequence: TGCGCCAGCAGCTTCCAGCGGGAGGTCTACACCGGGGAGCTGTTTTTT. V and J are TRBV5-1 and TRBJ2-2; 9 bases are shared with TRBD2. With 2 bases clipped from V and 3 bases from J, the junction kept 5 bases outside the gene matches. The CDR3 consists of 16 residues. Germline CDR1 reads SGHRS; CDR2 reads YFSETQ.

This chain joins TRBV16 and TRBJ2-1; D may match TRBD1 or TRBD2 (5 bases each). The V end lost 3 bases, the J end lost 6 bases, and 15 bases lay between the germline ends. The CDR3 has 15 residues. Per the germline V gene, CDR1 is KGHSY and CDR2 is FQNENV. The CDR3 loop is CASSQTGAYLNEQFF. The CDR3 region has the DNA TGTGCCAGCAGCCAGACCGGGGCGTACCTCAATGAGCAGTTCTTC.

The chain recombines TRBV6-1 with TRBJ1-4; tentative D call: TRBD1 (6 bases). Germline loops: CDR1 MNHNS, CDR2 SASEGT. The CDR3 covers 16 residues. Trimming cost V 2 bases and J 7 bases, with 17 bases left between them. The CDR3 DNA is TGTGCCAGCAGTGAATTCATCGGGGGCTTTTTTGAAAAACTGTTTTTT. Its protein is CASSEFIGGFFEKLFF.

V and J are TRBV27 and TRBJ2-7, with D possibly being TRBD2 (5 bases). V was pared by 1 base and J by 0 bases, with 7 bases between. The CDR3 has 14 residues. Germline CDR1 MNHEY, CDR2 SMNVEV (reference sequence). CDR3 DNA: TGTGCCAGCAGTTTATTCGGGGTCTCCTACGAGCAGTACTTC. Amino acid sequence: CASSLFGVSYEQYF.

Here the CDR3 reads CASRREREYDGELFF. The CDR3 DNA sequence: TGTGCAAGTCGCCGAGAGCGGGAGTACGACGGGGAGCTGTTTTTT. The chain carries TRBV12-2 and TRBJ2-2; the DNA was not used to check the table's D call, TRBD2. TRBV12-2 is a pseudogene locus. This CDR3 spans 15 amino acids.

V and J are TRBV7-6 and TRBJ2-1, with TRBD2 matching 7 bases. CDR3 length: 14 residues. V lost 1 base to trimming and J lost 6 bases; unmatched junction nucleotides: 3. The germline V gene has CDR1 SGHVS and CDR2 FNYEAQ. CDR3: CASSLGGGSNEQFF. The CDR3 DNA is TGTGCCAGCAGCTTAGGAGGCGGGAGCAATGAGCAGTTCTTC.

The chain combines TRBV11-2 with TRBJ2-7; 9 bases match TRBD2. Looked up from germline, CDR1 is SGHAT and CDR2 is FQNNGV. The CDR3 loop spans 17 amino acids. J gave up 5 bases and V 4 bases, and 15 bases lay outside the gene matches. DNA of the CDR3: TGTGCCAGCAGCTCGACATTTACCGGACTAGCGATTAACGAGCAGTACTTC. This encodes CASSSTFTGLAINEQYF.

CDR3 region: CASSKGTSGSFNEQFF. CDR3 DNA: TGTGCCAGCAGTAAAGGGACTAGCGGGAGCTTCAATGAGCAGTTCTTC. The chain couples TRBV27 to TRBJ2-1, with TRBD2 matching 14 bases. From germline, CDR1 is MNHEY and CDR2 SMNVEV (reference sequence). CDR3 length: 16 amino acids. The ends lost 5 bases at V and 6 bases at J; junction bases unmatched: 6.

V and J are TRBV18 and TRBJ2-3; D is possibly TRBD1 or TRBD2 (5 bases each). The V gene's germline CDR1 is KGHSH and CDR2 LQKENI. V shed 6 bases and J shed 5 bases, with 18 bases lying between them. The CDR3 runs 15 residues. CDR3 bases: TGTGCCAGCTCGGACACCGGGAATTCCGTAGATACGCAGTATTTT. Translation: CASSDTGNSVDTQYF. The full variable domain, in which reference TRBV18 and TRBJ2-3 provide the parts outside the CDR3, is NAGVMQNPRHLVRRRGQEARLRCSPMKGHSHVYWYRQLPEEGLKFMVYLQKENIIDESGMPKERFSAEFPKEGPSILRIQQVVRGDSAAYFCASSDTGNSVDTQYFGPGTRLTVL.

The CDR3 DNA is TGTGCCAGTGAGTCAGGGACAGATACGCAGTATTTT. This encodes CASESGTDTQYF. V and J are TRBV19 and TRBJ2-3, with D possibly matching TRBD1 (5 bases). CDR1 is LNHDA and CDR2 is SQIVND in the germline V gene (reference sequence). The V end was cut by 8 bases, the J end by 3 bases, with 9 bases between. The CDR3 sequence is 12 residues long.

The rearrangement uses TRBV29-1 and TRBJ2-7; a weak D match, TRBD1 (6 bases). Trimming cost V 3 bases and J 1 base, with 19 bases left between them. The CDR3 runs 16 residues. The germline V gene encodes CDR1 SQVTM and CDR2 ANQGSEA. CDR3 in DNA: TGCAGCGTTGAGCGCCGGGACACGGGGAGTTCCTACGAGCAGTACTTC. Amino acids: CSVERRDTGSSYEQYF.

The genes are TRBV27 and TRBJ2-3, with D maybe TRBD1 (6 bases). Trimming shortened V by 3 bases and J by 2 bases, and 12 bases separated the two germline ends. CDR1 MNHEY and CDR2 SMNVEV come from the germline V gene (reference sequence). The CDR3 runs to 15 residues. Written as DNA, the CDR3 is TGTGCCAGCAGTTTGTTAGGGGGAACCACAGATACGCAGTATTTT. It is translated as CASSLLGGTTDTQYF.

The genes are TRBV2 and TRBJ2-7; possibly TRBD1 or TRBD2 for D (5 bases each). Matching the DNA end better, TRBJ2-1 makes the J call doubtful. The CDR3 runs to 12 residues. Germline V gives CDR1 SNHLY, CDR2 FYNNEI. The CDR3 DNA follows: TGTGCCAGCACAGGGCGCGGGCGCGAGCAGTTCTTC. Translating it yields CASTGRGREQFF.

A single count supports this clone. The CDR3 DNA is TGTGCCAGTAGTATATCCTTTTGGACGGGAATTCAGAACACTGAAGCTTTCTTT. This translates into CASSISFWTGIQNTEAFF. The chain joins TRBV19 to TRBJ1-1; D gene ambiguous. The germline V and J ends were trimmed by 2 bases and 1 base, with 20 bases remaining between them. The CDR3 consists of 18 residues. The germline CDR1 and CDR2 sequences are LNHDA and SQIVND (reference sequence).

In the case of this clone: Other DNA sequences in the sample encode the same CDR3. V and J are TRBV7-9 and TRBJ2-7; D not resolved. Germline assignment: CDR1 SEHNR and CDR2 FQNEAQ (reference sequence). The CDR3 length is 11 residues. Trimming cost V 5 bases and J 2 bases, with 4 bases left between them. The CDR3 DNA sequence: TGTGCCAGCAGCAGCGCCTACGAGCAGTACTTC. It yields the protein CASSSAYEQYF.

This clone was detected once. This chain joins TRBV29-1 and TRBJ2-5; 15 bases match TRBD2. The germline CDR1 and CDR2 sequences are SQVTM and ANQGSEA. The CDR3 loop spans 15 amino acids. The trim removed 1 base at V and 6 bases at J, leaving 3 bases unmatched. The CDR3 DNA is TGCAGCGTTGAAGCGGGACTAGCGGGAGGACAGACCCAGTACTTC. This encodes CSVEAGLAGGQTQYF.

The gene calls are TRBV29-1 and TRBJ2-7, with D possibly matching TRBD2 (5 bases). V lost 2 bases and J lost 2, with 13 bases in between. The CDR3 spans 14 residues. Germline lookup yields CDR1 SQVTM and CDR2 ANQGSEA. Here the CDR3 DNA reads TGCAGCGTTGAAACCCCCGGGAATCCCTACGAGCAGTACTTC. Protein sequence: CSVETPGNPYEQYF.

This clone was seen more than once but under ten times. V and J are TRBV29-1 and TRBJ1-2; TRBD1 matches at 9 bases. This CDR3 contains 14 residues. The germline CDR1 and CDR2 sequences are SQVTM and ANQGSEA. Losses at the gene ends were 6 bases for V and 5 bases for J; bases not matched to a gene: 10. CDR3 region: CSVTLRDREYGYTF. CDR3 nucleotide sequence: TGCAGCGTGACACTCCGGGACAGGGAGTATGGCTACACCTTC.

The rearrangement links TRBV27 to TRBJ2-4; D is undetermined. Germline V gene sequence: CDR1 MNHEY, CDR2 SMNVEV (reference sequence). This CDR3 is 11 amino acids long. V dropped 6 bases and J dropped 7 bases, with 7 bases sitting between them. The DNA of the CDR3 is TGTGCCAGCAGCGTGGGGAACATTCAGTACTTC. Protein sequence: CASSVGNIQYF.

CDR3 coding DNA: TGTGCCAGCAGTGACCGGGACAGGGTCTACGAGCAGTACTTC. Translated: CASSDRDRVYEQYF. This chain joins TRBV27 and TRBJ2-7; TRBD1 aligns across 9 bases. The CDR3 is 14 residues long. V trimming: 5 bases; J trimming: 3 bases; junction bases outside the gene matches: 5. Looked up from germline, CDR1 is MNHEY and CDR2 is SMNVEV (reference sequence).

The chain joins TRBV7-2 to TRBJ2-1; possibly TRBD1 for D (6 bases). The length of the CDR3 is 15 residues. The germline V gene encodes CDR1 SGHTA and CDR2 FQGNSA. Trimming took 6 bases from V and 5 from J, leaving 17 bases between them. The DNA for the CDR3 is TGTGCCAGCAGGCTAGGAGTGGACAGTCACAATGAGCAGTTCTTC. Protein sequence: CASRLGVDSHNEQFF. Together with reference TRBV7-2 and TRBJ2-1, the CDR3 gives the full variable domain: GAGVSQSPSNKVTEKGKDVELRCDPISGHTALYWYRQSLGQGLEFLIYFQGNSAPDKSGLPSDRFSAERTGGSVSTLTIQRTQQEDSAVYLCASRLGVDSHNEQFFGPGTRLTVL.

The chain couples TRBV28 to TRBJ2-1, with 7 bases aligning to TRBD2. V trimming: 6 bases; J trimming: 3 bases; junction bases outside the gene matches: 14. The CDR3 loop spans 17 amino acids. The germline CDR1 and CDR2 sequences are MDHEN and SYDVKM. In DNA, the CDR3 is TGTGCCAGCAGCCCTTTTGGTGGGGGGGTTAACTACAATGAGCAGTTCTTC. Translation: CASSPFGGGVNYNEQFF.

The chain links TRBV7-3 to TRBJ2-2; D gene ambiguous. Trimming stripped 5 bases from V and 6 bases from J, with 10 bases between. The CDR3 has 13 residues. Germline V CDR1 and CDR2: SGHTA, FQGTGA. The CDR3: CASSLQEPGELFF. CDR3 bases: TGTGCCAGCAGCCTTCAAGAGCCCGGGGAGCTGTTTTTT.

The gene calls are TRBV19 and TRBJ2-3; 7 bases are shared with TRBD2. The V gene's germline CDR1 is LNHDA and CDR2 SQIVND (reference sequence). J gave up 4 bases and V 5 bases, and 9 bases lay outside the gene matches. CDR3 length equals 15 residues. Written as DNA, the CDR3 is TGTGCCAGTAGTCCCTCTAGCGGCTCTCCAGATACGCAGTATTTT. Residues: CASSPSSGSPDTQYF.